The 9 T cell receptor beta chains below come from one sample, sequenced in a study of beta chain features in type 1 diabetes. Reverse transcription of all isolated RNA meant that expressed TCRB transcripts were sequenced. The method was immunoSEQ multiplex PCR; TCRdb's version includes in-frame clones alone and lacks a portion of them. The sample holds roughly 400,000 clones, 11% to 15% seen once. Sequencing input: naive CD4+ T cells from blood. The receptor set was obtained from a man aged 25-40 years in good health.

In its sample, this clone was seen a few times. One end of the junction does not line up with germline, which may come from a read error. The chain combines TRBV7-7 with TRBJ2-1; 7 nucleotides align to TRBD2. The CDR3 runs to 14 residues. Germline assignment: CDR1 SSHAT and CDR2 FNYEAQ (reference sequence). CDR3 sequence: CASSSHRGEFEQFF. The CDR3 DNA reads as TGTGCTAGCAGCTCACATCGGGGGGAGTTTGAGCAGTTCTTC.

This clone was detected only a few times. This chain joins TRBV4-1 and TRBJ2-7, with 7 nucleotides matching TRBD1. The germline CDR1 and CDR2 sequences are MGHRA and YSYEKL. The V segment lost 3 bases and the J segment 0 bases; nucleotides outside the gene matches: 11. The CDR3 extends over 17 amino acids. Here the CDR3 DNA reads TGCGCCAGCAGCCAGGCGCCCCGACAGGGAACCTCCTACGAGCAGTACTTC. Its translation is CASSQAPRQGTSYEQYF.

The chain links TRBV5-1 to TRBJ2-3; D gene ambiguous. The V gene's germline CDR1 is SGHRS and CDR2 YFSETQ. The CDR3 extends over 13 amino acids. V lost 4 bases and J lost 4, with 10 bases in between. The CDR3 bases are TGCGCCAGCAGCCTCAACGACGCAGATACGCAGTATTTT. This encodes CASSLNDADTQYF.

This clone is a singleton in its sample. The CDR3 here is CAWSLRLQGRGGYTF. The CDR3 bases are TGTGCCTGGAGCCTAAGACTGCAGGGGCGTGGTGGCTACACCTTC. This sequence joins TRBV30 and TRBJ1-2, with D possibly TRBD1 on 6 matching bases. Looked up from germline, CDR1 is GTSNPN and CDR2 is SVGIG (reference sequence). This CDR3 has 15 amino acids. Trimming removed 3 bases at V and 7 bases at J, with 21 bases between.

Only one count was recorded for this clone. This may stem from a read error, because a much larger clone lies one nucleotide away. The sample has other DNA sequences that encode this CDR3 too. The chain recombines TRBV9 with TRBJ1-5; D gene uncertain. Trimming pared 2 bases from V and 1 base from J, leaving 4 bases between. CDR1 and CDR2 (germline): SGDLS, YYNGEE. The length of the CDR3 is 13 residues. CDR3 sequence (DNA): TGTGCCAGCAGCGTCGGGAGCAATCAGCCCCAGCATTTT. Translated, it gives CASSVGSNQPQHF.

This clone came up a few times. Written as DNA, the CDR3 is TGCAGCGTTACACTAACCCAAGAGACCCAGTACTTC. It translates to CSVTLTQETQYF. The J gene is TRBJ2-5, the V gene TRBV29-1, with D uncertain. The V gene's germline CDR1 is SQVTM and CDR2 ANQGSEA. The CDR3 is made up of 12 amino acids. Trimming removed 5 bases at V and 1 base at J, with 8 bases between.

The chain recombines TRBV29-1 with TRBJ2-3; 9 nucleotides align to TRBD2. From germline, CDR1 is SQVTM and CDR2 ANQGSEA. Losses at the gene ends were 4 bases for V and 6 bases for J; bases not matched to a gene: 14. There are 16 residues in the CDR3. The CDR3 here is CSVGAGIAGVGDTQYF. The CDR3 DNA sequence: TGCAGCGTTGGGGCCGGAATAGCGGGAGTTGGGGATACGCAGTATTTT.

J is TRBJ2-7 and V is TRBV5-1; D may match TRBD1 or TRBD2 (5 bases each). The V end lost 4 bases, the J end lost 5 bases, and 10 bases lay between the germline ends. The CDR3 covers 12 residues. The germline CDR1 and CDR2 sequences are SGHRS and YFSETQ. CDR3 DNA: TGCGCCAGCAGCGGGGGAGTCGACGAGCAGTACTTC. It codes for CASSGGVDEQYF.

The chain is built from TRBV7-9 and TRBJ2-3, with D unclear. The CDR3 loop spans 13 amino acids. CDR1 and CDR2 from the germline V gene are SEHNR and FQNEAQ (reference sequence). Trimming pared 1 base from V and 5 bases from J, leaving 7 bases between. CDR3 sequence (DNA): TGTGCCAGCAGCTTAGGGCTGGGAGATACGCAGTATTTT. It yields the protein CASSLGLGDTQYF.